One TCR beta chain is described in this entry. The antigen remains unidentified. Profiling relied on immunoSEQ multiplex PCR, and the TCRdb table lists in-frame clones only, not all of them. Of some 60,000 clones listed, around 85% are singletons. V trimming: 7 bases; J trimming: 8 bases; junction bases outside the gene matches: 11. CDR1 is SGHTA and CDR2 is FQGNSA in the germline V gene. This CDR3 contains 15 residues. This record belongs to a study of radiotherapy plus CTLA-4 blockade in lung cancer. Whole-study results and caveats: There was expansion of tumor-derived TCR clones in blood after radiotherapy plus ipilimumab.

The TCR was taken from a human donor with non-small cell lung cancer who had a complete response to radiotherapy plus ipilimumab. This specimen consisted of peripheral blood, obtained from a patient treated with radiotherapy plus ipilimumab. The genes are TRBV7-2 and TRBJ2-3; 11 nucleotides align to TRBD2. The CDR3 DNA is TGTGCCAGCATCCTGACTAGCGGGGTACAAGGTACGCAGTATTTT. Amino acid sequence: CASILTSGVQGTQYF.